The clone carrying this T cell receptor (beta chain) has just a few counts. The antigen is unknown. The CDR3 has 15 amino acids. V shed 5 bases and J 4 bases; nucleotides not matched to a gene: 5. CDR1 and CDR2 (germline): SGHTA, FQGNSA. The whole isolated RNA underwent reverse transcription, so sequencing captured expressed TCRB transcripts. Sequencing used immunoSEQ multiplex PCR; TCRdb keeps in-frame clones, though not all of them. Of roughly 400,000 clones listed, around 14% are singletons. The sample is drawn from a study of beta chain features in type 1 diabetes. About the study: Similarity in age, gender and cell yields was seen between patients and healthy donors.

Study results and caveats: Healthy donors had naive, central memory and Treg TCRB repertoires that appeared less similar than those seen among patients. Junctions at VDJ sites from type 1 diabetes patients had fewer insertions and more deletions.

CD45RO/CCR7/CD25/CD127/CD95/CD27 sorting isolated CD4+ naive, central memory, regulatory and stem cell-like memory cells. This sequence originates from a man aged 25-40 years in good health. Input material: naive CD4+ T cells from blood. The gene calls are TRBV7-2 and TRBJ2-5; 12 bases are a match to TRBD2. The CDR3 protein is CASSILAGGPETQYF. The CDR3 bases are TGTGCCAGCAGCATACTAGCGGGGGGTCCAGAGACCCAGTACTTC.